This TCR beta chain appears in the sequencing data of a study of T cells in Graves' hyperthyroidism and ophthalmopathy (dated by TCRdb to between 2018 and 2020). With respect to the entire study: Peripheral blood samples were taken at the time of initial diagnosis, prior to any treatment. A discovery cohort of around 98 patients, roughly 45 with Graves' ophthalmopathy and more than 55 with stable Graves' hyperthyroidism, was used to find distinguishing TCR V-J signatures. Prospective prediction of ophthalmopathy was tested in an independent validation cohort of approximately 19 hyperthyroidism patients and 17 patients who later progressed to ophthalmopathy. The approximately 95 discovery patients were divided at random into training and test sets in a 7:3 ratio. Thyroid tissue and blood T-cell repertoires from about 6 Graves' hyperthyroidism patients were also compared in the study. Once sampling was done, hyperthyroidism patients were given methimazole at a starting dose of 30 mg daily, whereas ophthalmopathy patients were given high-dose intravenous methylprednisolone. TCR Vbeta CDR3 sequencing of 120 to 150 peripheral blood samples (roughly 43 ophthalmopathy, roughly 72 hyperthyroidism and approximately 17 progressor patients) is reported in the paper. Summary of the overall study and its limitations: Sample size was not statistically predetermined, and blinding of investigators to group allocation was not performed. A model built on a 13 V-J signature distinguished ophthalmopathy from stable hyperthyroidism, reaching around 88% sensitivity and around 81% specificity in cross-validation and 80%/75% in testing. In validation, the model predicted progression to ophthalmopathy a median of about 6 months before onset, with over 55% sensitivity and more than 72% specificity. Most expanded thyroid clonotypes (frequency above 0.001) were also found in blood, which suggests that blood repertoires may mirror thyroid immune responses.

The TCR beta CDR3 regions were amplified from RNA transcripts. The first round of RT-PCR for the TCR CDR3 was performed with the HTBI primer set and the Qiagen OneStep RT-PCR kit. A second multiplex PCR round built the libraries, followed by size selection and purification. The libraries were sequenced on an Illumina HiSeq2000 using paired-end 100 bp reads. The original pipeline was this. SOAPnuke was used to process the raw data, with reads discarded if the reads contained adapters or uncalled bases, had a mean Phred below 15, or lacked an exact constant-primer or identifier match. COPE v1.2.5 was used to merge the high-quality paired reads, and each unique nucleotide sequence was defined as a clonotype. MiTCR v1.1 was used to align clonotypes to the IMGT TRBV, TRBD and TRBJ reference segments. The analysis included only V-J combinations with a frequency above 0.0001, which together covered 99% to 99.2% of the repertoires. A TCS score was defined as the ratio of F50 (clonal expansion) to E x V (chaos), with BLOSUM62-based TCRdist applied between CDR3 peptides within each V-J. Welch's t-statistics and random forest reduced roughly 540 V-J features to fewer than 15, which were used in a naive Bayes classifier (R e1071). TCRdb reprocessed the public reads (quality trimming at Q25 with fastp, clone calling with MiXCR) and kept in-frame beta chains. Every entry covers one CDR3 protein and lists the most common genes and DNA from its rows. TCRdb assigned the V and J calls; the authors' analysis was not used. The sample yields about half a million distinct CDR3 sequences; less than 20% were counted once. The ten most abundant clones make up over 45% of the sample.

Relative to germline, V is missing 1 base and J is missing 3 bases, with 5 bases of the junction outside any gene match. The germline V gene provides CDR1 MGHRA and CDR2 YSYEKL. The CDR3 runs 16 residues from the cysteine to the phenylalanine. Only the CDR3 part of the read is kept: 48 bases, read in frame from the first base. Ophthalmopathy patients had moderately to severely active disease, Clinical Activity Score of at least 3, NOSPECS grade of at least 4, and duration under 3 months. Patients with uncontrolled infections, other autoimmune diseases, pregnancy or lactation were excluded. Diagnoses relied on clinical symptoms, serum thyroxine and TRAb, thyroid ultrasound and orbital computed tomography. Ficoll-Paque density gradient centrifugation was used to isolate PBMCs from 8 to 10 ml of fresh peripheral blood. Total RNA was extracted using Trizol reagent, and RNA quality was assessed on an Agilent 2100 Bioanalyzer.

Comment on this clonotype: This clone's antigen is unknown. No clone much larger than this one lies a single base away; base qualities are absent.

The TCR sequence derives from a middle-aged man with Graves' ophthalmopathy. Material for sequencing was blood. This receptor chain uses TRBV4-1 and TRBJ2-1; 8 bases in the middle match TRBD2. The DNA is TGCGCCAGCAGCCAAGTTGCGGGAGGCTTCTACAATGAGCAGTTCTTC. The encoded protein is CASSQVAGGFYNEQFF.